These T cell receptor beta chains were read from a single sample in a study of T cell responses to AZD1222 COVID-19 vaccine. TCRdb's table, derived via immunoSEQ multiplex PCR, lists solely in-frame clones and lacks some. The sample shows 150,000 to 200,000 clones, more than 75% of them seen only once. This material consisted of peripheral blood, taken on day 0 of MenACWY control vaccination. These receptor sequences come from an adult in good health. Both conserved end residues are part of each CDR3. Each record gives: D gene, CDR3 length, J gene, clone size, V gene, CDR3 protein, CDR3 DNA. D genes are given only for firm matches. Not all rows give a size; the values are once, few, many and, for expanded clones, a class.

TRBD1 | 16 | TRBJ1-1 | once | TRBV25-1 | CASSEGLQQGYTEAFF | TGTGCCAGCAGTGAGGGGCTCCAACAGGGGTACACTGAAGCTTTCTTT
- | 15 | TRBJ1-4 | - | TRBV28 | CASSSGVQTNEKLFF | TGTGCCAGCAGTTCAGGGGTTCAGACTAATGAAAAACTGTTTTTT
- | 13 | TRBJ2-3 | - | TRBV7-8 | CASSLMREDTQYF | TGTGCCAGCAGCTTAATGAGGGAAGATACGCAGTATTTT
- | 15 | TRBJ1-1 | - | TRBV9 | CASSVGGQVNTEAFF | TGTGCCAGCAGCGTAGGTGGGCAGGTGAACACTGAAGCTTTCTTT
- | 15 | TRBJ1-6 | - | TRBV10-3 | CAARQSSSYNSPLHF | TGTGCCGCAAGACAGTCGAGCTCCTATAATTCACCCCTCCACTTT
TRBD1 | 15 | TRBJ1-2 | - | TRBV19 | CASRSVGQGISGYTF | TGTGCCAGTAGATCTGTCGGACAGGGAATAAGCGGCTACACCTTC
- | 13 | TRBJ2-5 | - | TRBV6-5 | CASKVEYQETQYF | TGTGCCAGCAAGGTGGAGTACCAAGAGACCCAGTACTTC
TRBD1 | 13 | TRBJ1-2 | once | TRBV10-2 | CASSEGQAYGYTF | TGCGCCAGCAGTGAGGGACAGGCCTATGGCTACACCTTC
- | 13 | TRBJ2-1 | - | TRBV29-1 | CSVRAGLDGEQFF | TGCAGCGTCCGCGCAGGGTTGGACGGTGAGCAGTTCTTC
- | 14 | TRBJ1-2 | - | TRBV5-5 | CASSSRPLFTGYTF | TGTGCCAGCAGCTCGAGGCCCCTTTTTACTGGCTACACCTTC
- | 14 | TRBJ1-3 | - | TRBV21-1 | CASSPQASGNTIYF | TGTGCCAGCAGCCCCCAGGCCTCTGGAAACACCATATATTTT
- | 18 | TRBJ2-3 | - | TRBV9 | CASSVEPLGGRKADTQYF | TGTGCCAGCAGCGTAGAGCCCCTCGGGGGGCGGAAAGCAGATACGCAGTATTTT
TRBD1 | 17 | TRBJ1-6 | - | TRBV7-8 | CASSLRGSGTANSPLHF | TGTGCCAGCAGCTTAAGGGGCTCCGGGACAGCGAATTCACCCCTCCACTTT
- | 10 | TRBJ1-1 | - | TRBV29-1 | CSVGSSEAFF | TGCAGCGTGGGTAGCAGTGAAGCTTTCTTT
TRBD2 | 18 | TRBJ2-6 | - | TRBV5-1 | CASSISGDYRSGANVLTF | TGCGCCAGTAGCATAAGCGGGGATTACAGATCTGGGGCCAACGTCCTGACTTTC
- | 14 | TRBJ1-1 | - | TRBV4-3 | CASSQDPANTEAFF | TGCGCCAGCAGCCAAGACCCAGCGAACACTGAAGCTTTCTTT
TRBD2 | 13 | TRBJ2-3 | once | TRBV28 | CASSPAGGDTQYF | TGTGCCAGCAGCCCCGCGGGGGGAGATACGCAGTATTTT
TRBD1 | 15 | TRBJ2-1 | - | TRBV6-1 | CASSEPGQGHNEQFF | TGTGCCAGCAGTGAACCTGGACAGGGGCACAATGAGCAGTTCTTC
- | 14 | TRBJ1-1 | - | TRBV19 | CASLTGTSDTEAFF | TGTGCCAGTTTAACAGGGACGTCGGACACTGAAGCTTTCTTT
- | 12 | TRBJ1-2 | - | TRBV12-3/TRBV12-4 | CASSFLGYGYTF | TGTGCCAGCAGCTTCCTGGGCTATGGCTACACCTTC
TRBD1 | 15 | TRBJ1-1 | once | TRBV3-1/TRBV3-2 | CASSHPGQGSTEAFF | TGTGCCAGCAGCCACCCGGGACAGGGATCGACTGAAGCTTTCTTT
- | 15 | TRBJ1-1 | - | TRBV28 | CASSLDHGAGTEAFF | TGTGCCAGCAGTCTCGACCATGGCGCGGGCACTGAAGCTTTCTTT
TRBD1 | 13 | TRBJ2-7 | - | TRBV7-2 | CASSQATGIEQYF | TGTGCCAGCAGCCAAGCGACAGGGATCGAGCAGTACTTC
- | 12 | TRBJ1-1 | once | TRBV7-9 | CASSPRVAEAFF | TGTGCCAGCAGCCCCCGGGTGGCTGAAGCTTTCTTT
TRBD2 | 15 | TRBJ2-1 | - | TRBV5-5 | CASSLDGTSNNEQFF | TGTGCCAGCAGCTTGGATGGGACTAGCAACAATGAGCAGTTCTTC
TRBD2 | 14 | TRBJ2-5 | few | TRBV2 | CASKPSAGEETQYF | TGTGCCAGCAAGCCTAGCGCGGGAGAAGAGACCCAGTACTTC
TRBD1 | 17 | TRBJ2-3 | - | TRBV14 | CASSQDPGTGGADTQYF | TGTGCCAGCAGCCAAGATCCCGGGACAGGGGGCGCAGATACGCAGTATTTT